This passage covers 15 T cell receptor beta chains from one sample sequenced in a study of long-term antiretroviral therapy in people with HIV. Assay version v3.0 of immunoSEQ was used, and it was run at survey level. Measured with immunoSEQ multiplex PCR; TCRdb has only the in-frame clones, and not every one. The sample lists 25,000 to 35,000 clones, roughly 86% seen once, with around 4.9% in the top ten. The starting material was unsorted PBMCs, obtained 0.8 years after starting antiretroviral therapy. These receptors originate from a woman in her twenties or thirties with HIV.

The chain combines TRBV19 with TRBJ2-1; 7 positions match TRBD1. Trimming cost V 5 bases and J 10 bases; bases outside gene matches: 17. There are 16 residues in the CDR3. Germline CDR1 is LNHDA and CDR2 is SQIVND (reference sequence). CDR3 nucleotide sequence: TGTGCCAGTAGTTTCTCACCGCCCGGGCAGGGGGACGAGCAGTTCTTC. Translation: CASSFSPPGQGDEQFF.

The chain combines TRBV7-9 with TRBJ2-3; TRBD1 agrees at 7 bases. V shed 5 bases, J shed 2 bases, and the junction held 10 bases outside the gene matches. The germline CDR1 and CDR2 sequences are SEHNR and FQNEAQ (reference sequence). The CDR3 totals 16 residues. Written as DNA, the CDR3 is TGTGCCAGCAGCCAGAGGGACAGCCTCCCCACAGATACGCAGTATTTT. It yields the protein CASSQRDSLPTDTQYF.

The chain is built from TRBV4-1 and TRBJ1-6, with 7 bases lining up with TRBD1. The V segment lost 0 bases and the J segment 8 bases; nucleotides outside the gene matches: 4. Germline V gives CDR1 MGHRA, CDR2 YSYEKL. The CDR3 is 15 amino acids. The CDR3 DNA sequence: TGCGCCAGCAGCCAAGATACAGGGGTAGATTCACCCCTCCACTTT. Translating gives CASSQDTGVDSPLHF.

The rearrangement joins TRBV6-1 to TRBJ2-5; TRBD1 is a possible D gene (5 bases). Trimming shortened V by 6 bases and J by 3 bases, and 8 bases separated the two germline ends. In germline, CDR1 is MNHNS, CDR2 SASEGT. There are 12 residues in the CDR3. The CDR3 region is CASRETEETQYF. For the CDR3, the DNA is TGTGCCAGCAGAGAGACAGAAGAGACCCAGTACTTC.

The chain joins TRBV5-6 to TRBJ1-1, with D possibly being TRBD1 (5 bases). Germline values: CDR1 SGHDT, CDR2 YYEEEE. The CDR3 extends over 14 amino acids. V was clipped by 3 bases and J by 4 bases, with 13 bases between them. CDR3 nucleotide sequence: TGTGCCAGCAGCTGGGACGGATTCAGCACTGAAGCTTTCTTT. Amino acid sequence: CASSWDGFSTEAFF.

The chain carries TRBV5-1 and TRBJ2-3, with D maybe TRBD2 (5 bases). Germline lookup yields CDR1 SGHRS and CDR2 YFSETQ. This CDR3 is 15 amino acids long. V was shortened by 4 bases and J by 1 base, with 13 bases between the two germline ends. The CDR3, as DNA: TGCGCCAGCAGCCCCCGGGGTAGCGGCACAGATACGCAGTATTTT. Amino acid sequence: CASSPRGSGTDTQYF.

The chain combines TRBV27 with TRBJ2-7, with D perhaps given as TRBD1 or TRBD2 (5 bases each). The V end was cut by 8 bases, the J end by 6 bases, with 17 bases between. Looked up from germline, CDR1 is MNHEY and CDR2 is SMNVEV (reference sequence). The CDR3 length is 13 residues. CDR3 sequence: CASGEARGGEQYF. The CDR3 coding sequence is TGTGCCAGCGGCGAGGCGAGGGGCGGCGAGCAGTACTTC.

This clone appeared a few times. The chain combines TRBV2 with TRBJ2-7; unclear D gene. Trimming left V 2 bases short and J 5 bases short, with 4 bases between. CDR1 and CDR2 from the germline V gene are SNHLY and FYNNEI. The CDR3 extends over 11 amino acids. The CDR3 spells CASSEFHEQYF. The CDR3, as DNA: TGTGCCAGCAGTGAATTCCACGAGCAGTACTTC.

The V gene is TRBV9, the J gene TRBJ2-1, with no clear D. The CDR3 consists of 16 residues. V lost 5 bases and J 0 bases, leaving 15 bases between the germline ends. Germline CDR1 is SGDLS and CDR2 is YYNGEE. CDR3 sequence: CASSLEFMSSYNEQFF. The DNA for the CDR3 is TGTGCCAGCAGTCTGGAATTTATGAGCTCCTACAATGAGCAGTTCTTC.

The chain carries TRBV5-6 and TRBJ2-7; a possible D gene is TRBD1 (6 bases). The V and J ends lost 0 bases and 3 bases respectively, with 13 bases between them. The CDR3 totals 15 residues. CDR1 SGHDT and CDR2 YYEEEE come from the germline V gene. CDR3 nucleotides: TGTGCCAGCAGCTTGGTAGACAGGTGGAACTACGAGCAGTACTTC. Amino acids: CASSLVDRWNYEQYF.

The chain combines TRBV2 with TRBJ2-1, with a possible D match to TRBD1 (6 bases). CDR3 length: 16 residues. Trimming left V 5 bases short and J 3 bases short, with 17 bases between. Germline CDR1 and CDR2: SNHLY and FYNNEI. The CDR3 reads CASSLPQGTFYNEQFF. CDR3 DNA sequence: TGTGCCAGCAGTCTCCCACAGGGAACCTTCTACAATGAGCAGTTCTTC.

The genes are TRBV11-2 and TRBJ2-5, with a possible D match to TRBD1 (5 bases). The CDR3 runs to 11 residues. CDR1 is SGHAT, CDR2 FQNNGV, per germline. V dropped 8 bases and J dropped 4 bases, with 8 bases sitting between them. CDR3 region: CASGAGETQYF. DNA for the CDR3: TGTGCCAGCGGGGCAGGAGAGACCCAGTACTTC.

The chain joins TRBV6-1 to TRBJ1-1; TRBD1 aligns across 10 bases. V lost 11 bases, J lost 3 bases, and 0 bases stayed unmatched. Looked up from germline, CDR1 is MNHNS and CDR2 is SASEGT. The CDR3 is made up of 11 amino acids. CDR3 DNA sequence: TGTGCCGGGACAGGGGACACTGAAGCTTTCTTT. Encoded protein: CAGTGDTEAFF.

The chain couples TRBV7-9 to TRBJ1-1; D gene ambiguous. CDR3 length: 12 amino acids. With 3 bases removed from V and 11 bases from J, the gap between germline ends came to 13 bases. Germline V lookup: CDR1 SEHNR, CDR2 FQNEAQ (reference sequence). CDR3 sequence: CASSFGNSRAFF. CDR3 nucleotides: TGTGCCAGCAGCTTTGGAAATTCGCGGGCTTTCTTT.

The gene calls are TRBV5-4 and TRBJ2-1, with TRBD1 matching over 7 bases. The germline CDR1 and CDR2 sequences are SGHNT and YYREEE (reference sequence). The junction had 3 bases not matched to a gene; V was cut back by 4 bases and J by 2 bases. The CDR3 covers 14 residues. CDR3 bases: TGTGCCAGCAGCGGGGGACAGACCTACAATGAGCAGTTCTTC. It encodes CASSGGQTYNEQFF. Filled out from reference TRBV5-4 and TRBJ2-1, the complete variable domain reads ETGVTQSPTHLIKTRGQQVTLRCSSQSGHNTVSWYQQALGQGPQFIFQYYREEENGRGNFPPRFSGLQFPNYSSELNVNALELDDSALYLCASSGGQTYNEQFFGPGTRLTVL.